This TCR beta chain appears in the sequencing data of a study of T cells in tumors after PD-1 blockade. The wider study: Treatment was either pembrolizumab 200 mg every 3 weeks or cemiplimab 350 mg every 2 weeks. A subset received ongoing vismodegib 150 mg daily alongside anti-PD-1 therapy.

Germline values: CDR1 LGHDT, CDR2 YNNKEL (reference sequence). This CDR3 contains 13 residues. The V segment lost 0 bases and the J segment 6 bases; nucleotides outside the gene matches: 2. Profiled with immunoSEQ multiplex PCR; TCRdb holds only in-frame clones, not every one. The sample records approximately 6,000 clones, 82% being singletons. This TCR was recovered from a human donor with advanced basal cell or squamous cell carcinoma (not recorded which). This chain links TRBV3-1 (or the pseudogene TRBV3-2) with TRBJ2-7; TRBD2 matches at 7 bases. Specimen: PBMCs, collected after anti-PD-1 therapy. CDR3 sequence (DNA): TGTGCCAGCAGCCAAGAAGAGCGGGGCGAGCAGTACTTC. Translating gives CASSQEERGEQYF.